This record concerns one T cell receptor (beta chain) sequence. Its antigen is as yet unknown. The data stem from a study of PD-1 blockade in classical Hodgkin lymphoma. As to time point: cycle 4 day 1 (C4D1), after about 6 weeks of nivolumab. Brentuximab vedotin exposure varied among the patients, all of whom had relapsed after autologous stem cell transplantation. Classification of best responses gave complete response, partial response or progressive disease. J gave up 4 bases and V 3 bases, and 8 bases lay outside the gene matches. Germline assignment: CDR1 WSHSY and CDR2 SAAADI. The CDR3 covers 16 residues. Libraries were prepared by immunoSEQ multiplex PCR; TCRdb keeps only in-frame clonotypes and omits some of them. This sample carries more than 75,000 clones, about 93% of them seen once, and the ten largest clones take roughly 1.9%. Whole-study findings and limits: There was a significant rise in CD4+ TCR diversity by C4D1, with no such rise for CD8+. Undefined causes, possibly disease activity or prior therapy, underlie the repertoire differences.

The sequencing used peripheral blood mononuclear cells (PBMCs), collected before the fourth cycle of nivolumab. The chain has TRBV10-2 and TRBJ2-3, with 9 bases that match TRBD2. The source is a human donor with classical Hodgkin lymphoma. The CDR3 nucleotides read TGCGCCAGCAGTGAAGGTAGCGGGAGAAGGTCAGATACGCAGTATTTT. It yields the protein CASSEGSGRRSDTQYF.